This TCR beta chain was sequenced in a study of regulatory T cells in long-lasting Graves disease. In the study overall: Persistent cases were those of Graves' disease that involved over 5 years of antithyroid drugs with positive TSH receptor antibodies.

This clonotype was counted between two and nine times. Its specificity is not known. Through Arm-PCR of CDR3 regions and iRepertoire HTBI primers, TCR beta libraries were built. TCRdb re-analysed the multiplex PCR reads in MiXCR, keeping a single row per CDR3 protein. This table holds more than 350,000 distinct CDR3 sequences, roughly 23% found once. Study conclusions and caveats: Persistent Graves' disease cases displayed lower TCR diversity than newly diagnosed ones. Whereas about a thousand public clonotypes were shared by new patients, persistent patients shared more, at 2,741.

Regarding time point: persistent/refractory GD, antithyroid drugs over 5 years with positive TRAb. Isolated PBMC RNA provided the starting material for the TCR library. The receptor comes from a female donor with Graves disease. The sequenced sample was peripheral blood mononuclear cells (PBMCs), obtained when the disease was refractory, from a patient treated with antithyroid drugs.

CDR3 loop: CSDTGTGGNYGYTF. The CDR3 DNA reads TGCAGTGATACCGGGACAGGGGGAAACTATGGCTACACCTTC. V and J are TRBV20-1 and TRBJ1-2, with 11 bases identical to TRBD1. V dropped 7 bases and J dropped 2; count of bases not matched to a gene: 6. Germline CDR1 reads DFQATT; CDR2 reads SNEGSKA (reference sequence). CDR3 length: 14 amino acids.